Included here is one TCR beta chain sequence, with context. These data come from a study of identifying expanded T cells in peripheral blood. Profiled with immunoSEQ multiplex PCR; TCRdb holds only in-frame clones, not every one. This table holds some 91,000 clones, 88% found once. This CDR3 is 15 amino acids long. V gave up 4 bases and J gave up 0 bases, with 12 bases separating them. The germline gives CDR1 SGHDT, CDR2 YYEEEE. The chain uses TRBV5-6 and TRBJ2-3; D gene unclear. The sample consisted of blood. This clonotype was obtained from a person between 18 and 75 years old in good health. The CDR3, as DNA: TGTGCCAGCAGCCTCTCCGAAGGAAGCACAGATACGCAGTATTTT. Translation: CASSLSEGSTDTQYF.